The clone carrying this TCR beta chain was seen a handful of times. Its antigen remains unidentified. This specimen belongs to a study of OX40 agonist ivuxolimab in advanced cancers. Here immunoSEQ multiplex PCR was the method, and the copy in TCRdb shows in-frame clones only, minus some. The sample records approximately 120,000 clones, 85% to 95% being singletons. Whole-study findings and limits: Expanded clones were, on average, more numerous among CD8+ T cells than CD4+.

Germline V lookup: CDR1 MDHEN, CDR2 SYDVKM. V was clipped by 4 bases and J by 1 base, with 8 bases between them. This CDR3 comprises 14 residues. The sequenced sample was CD4+ or CD8+ T cells sorted from blood, obtained in a trial of the OX40 agonist ivuxolimab. This TCR derives from an adult with an advanced solid tumor such as melanoma, head and neck, liver or kidney cancer. V usage is TRBV28 and J usage is TRBJ1-3; D not certain. The CDR3 DNA reads TGTGCCAGCAGTTCCGCCGGGTCTGGAAACACCATATATTTT. Translation gives CASSSAGSGNTIYF.